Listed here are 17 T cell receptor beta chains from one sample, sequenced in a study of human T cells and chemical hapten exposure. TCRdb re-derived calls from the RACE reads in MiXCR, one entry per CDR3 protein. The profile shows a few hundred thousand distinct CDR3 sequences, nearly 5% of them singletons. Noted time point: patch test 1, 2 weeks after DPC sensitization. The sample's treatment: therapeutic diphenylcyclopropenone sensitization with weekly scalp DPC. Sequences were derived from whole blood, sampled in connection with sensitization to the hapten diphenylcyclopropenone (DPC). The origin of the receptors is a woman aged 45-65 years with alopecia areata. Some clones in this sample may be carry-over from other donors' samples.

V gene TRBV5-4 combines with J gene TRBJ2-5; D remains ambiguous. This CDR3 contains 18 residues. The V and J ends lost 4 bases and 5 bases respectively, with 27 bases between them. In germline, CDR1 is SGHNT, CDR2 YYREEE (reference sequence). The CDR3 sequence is CASSPPPRASDPGETQYF. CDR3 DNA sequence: TGTGCCAGCAGCCCGCCCCCTAGGGCCTCGGATCCTGGGGAGACCCAGTACTTC. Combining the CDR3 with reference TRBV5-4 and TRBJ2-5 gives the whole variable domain ETGVTQSPTHLIKTRGQQVTLRCSSQSGHNTVSWYQQALGQGPQFIFQYYREEENGRGNFPPRFSGLQFPNYSSELNVNALELDDSALYLCASSPPPRASDPGETQYFGPGTRLLVL.

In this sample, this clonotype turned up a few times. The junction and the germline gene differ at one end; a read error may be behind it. The CDR3 DNA reads as TGTGCCAGTAGCACTAGCGGGGGGCCCACCGCGGAGCTGTTTTTT. Amino acids: CASSTSGGPTAELFF. The chain is built from TRBV19 and TRBJ2-2, with 12 bases identical to TRBD2. Germline V CDR1 and CDR2: LNHDA, SQIVND (reference sequence). This CDR3 spans 15 amino acids.

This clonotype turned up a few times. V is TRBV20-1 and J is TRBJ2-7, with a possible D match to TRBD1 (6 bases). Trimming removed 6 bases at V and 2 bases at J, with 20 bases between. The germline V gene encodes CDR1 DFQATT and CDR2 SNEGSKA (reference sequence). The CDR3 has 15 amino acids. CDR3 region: CSARTPTGFPYEQYF. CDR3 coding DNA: TGCAGTGCCCGGACTCCTACAGGGTTTCCCTACGAGCAGTACTTC.

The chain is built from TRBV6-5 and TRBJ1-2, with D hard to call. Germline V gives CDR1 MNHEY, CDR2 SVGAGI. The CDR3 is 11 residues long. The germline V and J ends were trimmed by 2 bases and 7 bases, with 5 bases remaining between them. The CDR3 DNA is TGTGCCAGCAGTTACCACGGTGGCTACACCTTC. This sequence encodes CASSYHGGYTF.

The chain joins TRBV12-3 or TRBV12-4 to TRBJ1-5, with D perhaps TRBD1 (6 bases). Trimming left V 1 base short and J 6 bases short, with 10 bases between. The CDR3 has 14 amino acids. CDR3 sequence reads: CASSLDRESQPQHF. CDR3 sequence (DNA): TGTGCCAGCAGTTTAGACAGGGAGAGTCAGCCCCAGCATTTT.

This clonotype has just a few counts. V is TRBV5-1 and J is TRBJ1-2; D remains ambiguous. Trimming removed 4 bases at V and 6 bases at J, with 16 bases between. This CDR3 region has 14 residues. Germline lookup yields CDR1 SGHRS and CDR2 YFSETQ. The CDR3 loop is CASSEQSAENGYTF. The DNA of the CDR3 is TGCGCCAGCAGCGAGCAGTCTGCCGAGAATGGCTACACCTTC.

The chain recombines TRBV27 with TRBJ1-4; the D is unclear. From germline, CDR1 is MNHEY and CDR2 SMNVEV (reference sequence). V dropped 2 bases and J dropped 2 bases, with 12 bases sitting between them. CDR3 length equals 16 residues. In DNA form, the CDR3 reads TGTGCCAGCAGTTTAAGGGCTGGGTGGACTAATGAAAAACTGTTTTTT. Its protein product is CASSLRAGWTNEKLFF.

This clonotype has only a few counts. The CDR3 DNA sequence: TGCAGCGTTCTAGGCAATGACAATGAGCAGTTCTTC. This encodes CSVLGNDNEQFF. This chain links TRBV29-1 with TRBJ2-1; D remains unclear. V dropped 5 bases and J dropped 5 bases, with 10 bases sitting between them. CDR1 is SQVTM, CDR2 ANQGSEA, per germline. This CDR3 has 12 residues.

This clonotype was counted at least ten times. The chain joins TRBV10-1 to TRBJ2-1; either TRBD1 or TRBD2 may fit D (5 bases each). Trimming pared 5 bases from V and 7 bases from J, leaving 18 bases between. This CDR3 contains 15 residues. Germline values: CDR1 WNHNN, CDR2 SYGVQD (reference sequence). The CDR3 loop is CASSPGRFQPNEQFF. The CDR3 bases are TGCGCCAGCAGTCCGGGACGCTTTCAGCCAAATGAGCAGTTCTTC.

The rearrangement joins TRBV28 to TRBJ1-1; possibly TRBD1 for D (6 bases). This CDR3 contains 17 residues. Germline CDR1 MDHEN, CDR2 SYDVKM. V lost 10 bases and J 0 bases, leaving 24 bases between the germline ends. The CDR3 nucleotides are TGTGCCACCTCTACCTTTCAGCAGGGGACCATGAACACTGAAGCTTTCTTT. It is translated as CATSTFQQGTMNTEAFF. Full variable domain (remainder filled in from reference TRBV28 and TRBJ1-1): DVKVTQSSRYLVKRTGEKVFLECVQDMDHENMFWYRQDPGLGLRLIYFSYDVKMKEKGDIPEGYSVSREKKERFSLILESASTNQTSMYLCATSTFQQGTMNTEAFFGQGTRLTVV.

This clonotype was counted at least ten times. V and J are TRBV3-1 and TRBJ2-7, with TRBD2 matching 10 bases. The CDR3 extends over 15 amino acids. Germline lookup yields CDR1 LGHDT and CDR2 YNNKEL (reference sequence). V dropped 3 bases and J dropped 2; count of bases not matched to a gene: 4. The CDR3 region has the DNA TGTGCCAGCAGCCACAGGACTAGCGGAACCTACGAGCAGTACTTC. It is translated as CASSHRTSGTYEQYF.

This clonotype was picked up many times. For the CDR3, the DNA is TGTGCCAGCAGTTCAAGACTAGCGCCGGAAGAGCAGTACTTC. Its translation: CASSSRLAPEEQYF. The chain couples TRBV28 to TRBJ2-7, with 8 bases that match TRBD2. V lost 4 bases, J lost 7 bases, and 9 bases stayed unmatched. There are 14 residues in the CDR3. Germline V gene data show CDR1 as MDHEN and CDR2 as SYDVKM.

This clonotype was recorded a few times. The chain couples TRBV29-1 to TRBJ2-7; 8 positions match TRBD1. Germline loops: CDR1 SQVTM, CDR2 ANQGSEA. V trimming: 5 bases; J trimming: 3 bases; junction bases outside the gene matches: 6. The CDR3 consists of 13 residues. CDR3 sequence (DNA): TGCAGCGTTCCAGGACAGGGACTCTACGAGCAGTACTTC. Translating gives CSVPGQGLYEQYF.

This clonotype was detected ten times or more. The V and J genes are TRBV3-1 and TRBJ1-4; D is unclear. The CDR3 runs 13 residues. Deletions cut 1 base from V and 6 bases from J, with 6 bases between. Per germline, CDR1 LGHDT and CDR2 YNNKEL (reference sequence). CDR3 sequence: CASSQGKHEKLFF. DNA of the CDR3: TGTGCCAGCAGCCAAGGGAAGCATGAAAAACTGTTTTTT. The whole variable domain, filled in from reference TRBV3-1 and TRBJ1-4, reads DTAVSQTPKYLVTQMGNDKSIKCEQNLGHDTMYWYKQDSKKFLKIMFSYNNKELIINETVPNRFSPKSPDKAHLNLHINSLELGDSAVYFCASSQGKHEKLFFGSGTQLSVL.

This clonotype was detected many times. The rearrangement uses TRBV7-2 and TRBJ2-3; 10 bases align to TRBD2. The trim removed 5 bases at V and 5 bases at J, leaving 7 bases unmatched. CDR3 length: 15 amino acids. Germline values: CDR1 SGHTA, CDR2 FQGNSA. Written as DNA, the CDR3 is TGTGCCAGCAGCCCCAGGACTAGCGGAAGAGATACGCAGTATTTT. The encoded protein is CASSPRTSGRDTQYF.

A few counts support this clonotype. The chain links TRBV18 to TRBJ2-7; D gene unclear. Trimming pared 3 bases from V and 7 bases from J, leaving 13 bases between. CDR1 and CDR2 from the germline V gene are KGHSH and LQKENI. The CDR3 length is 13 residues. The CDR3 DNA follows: TGTGCCAGCTCACCCTCTACTGGGAATGAGCAGTACTTC. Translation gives CASSPSTGNEQYF. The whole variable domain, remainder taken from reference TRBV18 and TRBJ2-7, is NAGVMQNPRHLVRRRGQEARLRCSPMKGHSHVYWYRQLPEEGLKFMVYLQKENIIDESGMPKERFSAEFPKEGPSILRIQQVVRGDSAAYFCASSPSTGNEQYFGPGTRLTVT.

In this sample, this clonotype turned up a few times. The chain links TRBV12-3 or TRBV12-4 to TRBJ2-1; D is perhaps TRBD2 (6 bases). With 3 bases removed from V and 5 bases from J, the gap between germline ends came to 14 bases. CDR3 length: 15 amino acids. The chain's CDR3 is CASSFRRDVDNEQFF. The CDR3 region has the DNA TGTGCCAGCAGTTTCCGGCGGGACGTGGACAATGAGCAGTTCTTC.